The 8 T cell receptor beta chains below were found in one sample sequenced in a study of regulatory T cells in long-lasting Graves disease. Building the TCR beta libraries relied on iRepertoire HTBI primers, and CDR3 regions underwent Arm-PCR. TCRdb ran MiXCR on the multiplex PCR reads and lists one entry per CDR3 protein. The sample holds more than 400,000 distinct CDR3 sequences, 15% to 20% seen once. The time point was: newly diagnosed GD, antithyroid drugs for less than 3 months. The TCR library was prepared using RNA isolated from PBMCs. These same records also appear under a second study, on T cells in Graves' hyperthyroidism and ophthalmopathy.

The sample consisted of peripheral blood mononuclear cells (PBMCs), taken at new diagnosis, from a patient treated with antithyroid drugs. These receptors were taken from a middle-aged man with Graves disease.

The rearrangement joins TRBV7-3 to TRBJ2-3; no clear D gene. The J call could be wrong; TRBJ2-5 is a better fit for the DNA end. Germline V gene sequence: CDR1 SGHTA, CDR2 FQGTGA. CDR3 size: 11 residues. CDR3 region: CASADGETQYF. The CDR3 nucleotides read TGTGCCAGCGCCGATGGGGAGACCCAGTACTTC.

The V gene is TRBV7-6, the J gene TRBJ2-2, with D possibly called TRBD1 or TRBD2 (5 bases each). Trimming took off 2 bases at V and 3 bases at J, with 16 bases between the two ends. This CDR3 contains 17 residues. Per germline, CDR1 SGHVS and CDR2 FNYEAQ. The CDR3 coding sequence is TGTGCCAGCAGCTTACTTTCGGGGCTAGGGGACACCGGGGAGCTGTTTTTT. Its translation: CASSLLSGLGDTGELFF.

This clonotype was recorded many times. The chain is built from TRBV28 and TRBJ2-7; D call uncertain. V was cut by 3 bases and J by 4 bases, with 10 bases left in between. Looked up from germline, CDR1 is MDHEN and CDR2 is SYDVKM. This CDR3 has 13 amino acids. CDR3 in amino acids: CASSFGRNYEQYF. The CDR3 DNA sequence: TGTGCCAGCAGTTTCGGACGGAATTACGAGCAGTACTTC.

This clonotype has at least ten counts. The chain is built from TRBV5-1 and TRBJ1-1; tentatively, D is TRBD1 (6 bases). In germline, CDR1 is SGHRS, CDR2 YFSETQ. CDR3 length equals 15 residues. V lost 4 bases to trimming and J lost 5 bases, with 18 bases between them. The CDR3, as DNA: TGCGCCAGCAGCCCCCCGGGGAGGGGGGGTACTGAAGCTTTCTTT. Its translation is CASSPPGRGGTEAFF.

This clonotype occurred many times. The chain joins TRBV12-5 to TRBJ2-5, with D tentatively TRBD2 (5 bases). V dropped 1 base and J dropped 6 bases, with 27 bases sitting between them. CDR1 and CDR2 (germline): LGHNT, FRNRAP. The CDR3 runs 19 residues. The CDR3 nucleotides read TGTGCTAGTGGTTTGGCTTGGGGAGAACAGAGGTTCGCGTTGAAGACCCAGTACTTC. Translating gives CASGLAWGEQRFALKTQYF.

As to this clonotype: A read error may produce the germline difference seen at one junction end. Here the CDR3 reads CASSLAGLNAEAFF. CDR3 in DNA: TGTGCCAGCAGCTTAGCAGGGTTGAACGCTGAAGCTTTCTTT. The chain couples TRBV7-9 to TRBJ1-1; D is unclear. This CDR3 region has 14 residues. Germline-derived CDR1 and CDR2 are SEHNR and FQNEAQ (reference sequence).

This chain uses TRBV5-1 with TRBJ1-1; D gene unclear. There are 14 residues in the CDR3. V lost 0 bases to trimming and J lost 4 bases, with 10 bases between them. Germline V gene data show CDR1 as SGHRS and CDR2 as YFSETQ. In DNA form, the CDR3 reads TGCGCCAGCAGCTTGGGTATCGGAGGCACTGAAGCTTTCTTT. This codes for CASSLGIGGTEAFF.

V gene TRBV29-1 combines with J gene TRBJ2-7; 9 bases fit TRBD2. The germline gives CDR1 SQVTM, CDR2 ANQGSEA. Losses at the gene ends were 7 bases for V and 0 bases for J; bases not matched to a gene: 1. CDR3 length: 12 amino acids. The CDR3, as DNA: TGCAGCGAGGGACTAGCCTCCTACGAGCAGTACTTC. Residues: CSEGLASYEQYF.